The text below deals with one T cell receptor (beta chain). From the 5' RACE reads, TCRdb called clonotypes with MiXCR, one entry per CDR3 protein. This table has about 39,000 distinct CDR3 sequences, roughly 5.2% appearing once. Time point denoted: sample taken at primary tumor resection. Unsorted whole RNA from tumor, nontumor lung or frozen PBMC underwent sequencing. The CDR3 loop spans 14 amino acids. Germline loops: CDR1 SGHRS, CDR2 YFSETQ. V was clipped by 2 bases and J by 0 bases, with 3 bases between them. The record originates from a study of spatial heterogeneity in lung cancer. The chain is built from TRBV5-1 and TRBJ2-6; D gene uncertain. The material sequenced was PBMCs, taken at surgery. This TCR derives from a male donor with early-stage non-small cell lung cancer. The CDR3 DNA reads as TGCGCCAGCAGCTTAGGCTCTGGGGCCAACGTCCTGACTTTC. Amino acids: CASSLGSGANVLTF.